This TCR beta chain is from a study of cytomegalovirus exposure and HLA in healthy donors. Study outcomes and limitations: Confirmation was obtained in vitro that a few CMV-associated chains are specific for CMV antigens. In a later analysis, TCR association rates varied by HLA locus: DRB1 most, HLA-C fewest. Apart from CMV serostatus, no immune exposure information was available.

The PCR used 60 Vbeta and 13 Jbeta primers. TCRdb's table, derived via immunoSEQ multiplex PCR, lists solely in-frame clones and lacks some. The sample includes approximately 140,000 clones, 75% to 85% of them seen just once. CDR1 is SEHNR, CDR2 FQNEAQ, per germline (reference sequence). The CDR3 length is 13 residues. V was pared by 3 bases and J by 4 bases, with 9 bases between. Comments on this clone: No antigen is known for it.

The chain joins TRBV7-9 to TRBJ1-1; D may be TRBD1 (6 bases). Source material: PBMCs. This TCR was sampled from a middle-aged man in good health and CMV-seronegative. In nucleotides, the CDR3 is TGTGCCAGCAGCTTTGGACAGAGCACTGAAGCTTTCTTT. Its protein is CASSFGQSTEAFF.